One and the same sample provided the 9 T cell receptor beta chains below, sequenced in a study of cytomegalovirus exposure and HLA in healthy donors (dated by TCRdb to between 2016 and 2019). The library relied on the immunoSEQ multiplex PCR assay. A mixture of 60 forward primers for TCR Vbeta segments and 13 reverse primers for TCR Jbeta segments was used in the multiplex PCR. TCRdb's version of the immuneACCESS table is confined to in-frame rearrangements and falls short of the full clone set. An unresolved V gene accounts for under half of the shortfall where checked; the remainder is of unknown origin. This sample's clone table shows roughly 62,000 clones. Of the sample, less than 4.5% falls within the top ten clones. Sequenced material: PBMCs. Receptors were obtained from a male donor in good health and CMV-seronegative.

The genes are TRBV5-5 and TRBJ2-7; a possible D gene is TRBD1 (5 bases). This CDR3 is 15 amino acids long. The ends were cut back, 5 bases at V and 1 base at J, with 16 bases in the middle. From germline, CDR1 is SGHKS and CDR2 YYEKEE (reference sequence). CDR3 loop: CASRQAERDSYEQYF. CDR3 coding DNA: TGTGCCAGCAGACAGGCCGAAAGGGATTCCTACGAGCAGTACTTC.

The V gene is TRBV19, the J gene TRBJ2-1, with 8 positions matching TRBD2. Germline loops: CDR1 LNHDA, CDR2 SQIVND (reference sequence). The CDR3 spans 17 residues. J lost 1 base, V lost 3 bases, and 8 bases had no gene match. The chain's CDR3 is CASSIPASGPSYNEQFF. CDR3 bases: TGTGCCAGTAGTATCCCGGCTAGCGGGCCTTCCTACAATGAGCAGTTCTTC. The entire variable domain, with the rest obtained from reference TRBV19 and TRBJ2-1, is as follows: DGGITQSPKYLFRKEGQNVTLSCEQNLNHDAMYWYRQDPGQGLRLIYYSQIVNDFQKGDIAEGYSVSREKKESFPLTVTSAQKNPTAFYLCASSIPASGPSYNEQFFGPGTRLTVL.

This chain connects TRBV4-2 to TRBJ2-3; TRBD1 might be the D (5 bases). Germline CDR1 LGHNA, CDR2 YNFKEQ. This CDR3 comprises 18 residues. V was cut by 2 bases and J by 0 bases, with 18 bases left in between. CDR3 in amino acids: CASSQRAGILSSTDTQYF. The CDR3, as DNA: TGTGCCAGCAGCCAACGTGCAGGGATCCTCTCTAGCACAGATACGCAGTATTTT.

The rearrangement joins TRBV27 to TRBJ2-2; 9 positions match TRBD1. The CDR3 extends over 17 amino acids. Germline V lookup: CDR1 MNHEY, CDR2 SMNVEV (reference sequence). Trimming at V came to 6 bases and at J to 4 bases, leaving 12 bases not matched to a gene. CDR3 nucleotide sequence: TGTGCCAGCAGCCCTTATGGGACAGGGTTGTCCACCGGGGAGCTGTTTTTT. This sequence encodes CASSPYGTGLSTGELFF.

This chain joins TRBV19 and TRBJ1-1, with TRBD1 matching 10 bases. The V and J ends lost 5 bases and 4 bases, in that order; junction bases with no gene match: 7. The CDR3 loop spans 15 amino acids. Germline V lookup: CDR1 LNHDA, CDR2 SQIVND (reference sequence). CDR3 residues: CASSRDRGSSTEAFF. The DNA of the CDR3 is TGTGCCAGTAGTCGGGACAGGGGTTCGAGCACTGAAGCTTTCTTT.

J is TRBJ2-7 and V is TRBV4-3, with 7 bases lining up with TRBD2. The V gene's germline CDR1 is LGHNA and CDR2 YSLEER. The CDR3 consists of 13 residues. V was clipped by 3 bases and J by 7 bases; unmatched bases: 6. CDR3: CASSQTARGEQYF. Written as DNA, the CDR3 is TGCGCCAGCAGCCAGACGGCGCGGGGGGAGCAGTACTTC.

The V gene is TRBV2, the J gene TRBJ2-1; 8 nucleotides line up with TRBD2. CDR3 length: 16 residues. Germline V lookup: CDR1 SNHLY, CDR2 FYNNEI. The trim removed 4 bases at V and 5 bases at J, leaving 10 bases unmatched. CDR3 in DNA: TGTGCCAGCAGTGGGCCGGGGGGGCCGTCCGACAATGAGCAGTTCTTC. This codes for CASSGPGGPSDNEQFF.

This chain links TRBV28 with TRBJ1-2, with 9 nucleotides matching TRBD1. The germline gives CDR1 MDHEN, CDR2 SYDVKM. J lost 8 bases, V lost 5 bases, and 9 bases had no gene match. The CDR3 covers 14 residues. CDR3 nucleotide sequence: TGTGCCAGCAGTCCTACAGGGGGCTTGAAGGGCTACACCTTC. As protein: CASSPTGGLKGYTF.

A word on this clone: This CDR3 is also generated by other DNA sequences in the sample. The chain has TRBV7-2 and TRBJ1-6; the D is unclear. Germline lookup yields CDR1 SGHTA and CDR2 FQGNSA. The CDR3 is 13 amino acids. Deletions cut 5 bases from V and 6 bases from J, with 8 bases between. The CDR3 bases are TGTGCCAGCAGCCGTCCTACTAATTCACCCCTCCACTTT. Amino acids: CASSRPTNSPLHF. Full variable domain (outside the CDR3, taken from reference TRBV7-2 and TRBJ1-6): GAGVSQSPSNKVTEKGKDVELRCDPISGHTALYWYRQSLGQGLEFLIYFQGNSAPDKSGLPSDRFSAERTGGSVSTLTIQRTQQEDSAVYLCASSRPTNSPLHFGNGTRLTVT.